The rows below give T cell receptor beta chains drawn from one sample of a study of cytomegalovirus exposure and HLA in healthy donors. The assay was immunoSEQ multiplex PCR, and TCRdb's table has in-frame clones only and misses some. The profile shows about 170,000 clones, less than 90% of them singletons. The specimen sequenced was PBMCs. The receptors here all came from a woman between 45 and 60 years old in good health and CMV-seropositive. CDR3s include the opening cysteine and the closing phenylalanine or tryptophan. The D gene is left open where the match is weak. Clone size, where shown, is once, few, many, or a class for clones that have expanded.

V gene	J gene	D gene	clone size	CDR3 protein	CDR3 DNA
TRBV4-2	TRBJ1-2	.	few	CASNEDRPDYGYTF	TGTGCCAGCAACGAAGACAGGCCAGACTATGGCTACACCTTC
TRBV5-6	TRBJ1-2	.	.	CASNLGRGYYGYTF	TGTGCCAGCAACCTTGGAAGGGGATATTATGGCTACACCTTC
TRBV5-1	TRBJ1-2	.	.	CASSWGSRGGVDGYTF	TGCGCCAGCAGCTGGGGATCGAGGGGGGGCGTAGATGGCTACACCTTC
TRBV5-4	TRBJ1-4	.	.	CASSSGLSNEKLFF	TGTGCCAGCAGCTCGGGACTGTCTAATGAAAAACTGTTTTTT
TRBV6-1	TRBJ2-1	.	.	CASSERASAVDEQFF	TGTGCCAGCAGTGAAAGGGCTAGCGCCGTCGATGAGCAGTTCTTC
TRBV7-9	TRBJ1-1	.	once	CASSLTGNTEAFF	TGTGCCAGCAGCCTCACAGGGAACACTGAAGCTTTCTTT
TRBV18	TRBJ1-5	.	.	CASSPRANSNQPQHF	TGTGCCAGCTCACCACGGGCAAATAGCAATCAGCCCCAGCATTTT
TRBV2	TRBJ1-1	TRBD1	.	CASSGRTGDTEAFF	TGTGCCAGCAGTGGTCGGACAGGGGACACTGAAGCTTTCTTT
TRBV18	TRBJ2-7	.	.	CASSPVGYEQYF	TGTGCCAGCTCACCAGTCGGCTACGAGCAGTACTTC
TRBV28	TRBJ2-3	.	.	CASSLIPRGTSTDTQYF	TGTGCCAGCAGTTTAATCCCTCGGGGAACTAGCACAGATACGCAGTATTTT
TRBV7-2	TRBJ2-5	.	.	CASSPGLFQETQYF	TGTGCCAGCAGCCCAGGACTTTTTCAAGAGACCCAGTACTTC
TRBV5-1	TRBJ1-2	.	few	CASSLGGEGYGYTF	TGCGCCAGCAGTCTCGGAGGGGAGGGCTATGGCTACACCTTC
TRBV18	TRBJ1-3	.	once	CASSPNDSIGNTIYF	TGTGCCAGCTCACCGAATGACAGCATTGGAAACACCATATATTTT
TRBV6-5	TRBJ2-1	.	.	CASSYSRAGSEQFF	TGTGCCAGCAGTTACTCGAGGGCTGGGAGTGAGCAGTTCTTC
TRBV19	TRBJ2-3	.	.	CASRSSQDDTQYF	TGTGCCAGTAGATCGTCGCAGGATGATACGCAGTATTTT
TRBV4-1	TRBJ1-4	TRBD1	.	CASSHPGTGGYEKLFF	TGCGCCAGCAGCCACCCCGGGACAGGGGGCTATGAAAAACTGTTTTTT
TRBV5-1	TRBJ1-2	.	.	CASSLVTGSPYGYTF	TGCGCCAGCAGCTTGGTAACAGGGTCCCCATATGGCTACACCTTC
TRBV2	TRBJ2-3	.	.	CASSELLEAQYF	TGTGCCAGCAGTGAATTGCTAGAAGCGCAGTATTTT
TRBV2	TRBJ2-1	TRBD1	.	CASRKTGDNNEQFF	TGTGCCAGCAGAAAAACAGGGGATAACAATGAGCAGTTCTTC
TRBV28	TRBJ2-7	.	.	CASSLTGYEQYF	TGTGCCAGCAGTTTGACAGGCTACGAGCAGTACTTC
TRBV7-3	TRBJ2-2	.	.	CASSPQGPGELFF	TGTGCCAGCAGCCCGCAGGGGCCCGGGGAGCTGTTTTTT
TRBV10-3	TRBJ1-2	TRBD1	.	CAISDPGQVGGYTF	TGTGCCATCAGTGACCCCGGACAGGTCGGGGGCTACACCTTC
TRBV12-5	TRBJ2-1	.	.	CASGLGIGSSYNEQFF	TGTGCTAGTGGTTTGGGAATCGGGAGCTCCTACAATGAGCAGTTCTTC
TRBV5-5	TRBJ1-5	.	.	CASSLVGDSNQPQHF	TGTGCCAGCAGCTTGGTAGGGGATAGCAATCAGCCCCAGCATTTT
TRBV25-1	TRBJ2-7	.	.	CASSDLSQGTPPQYF	TGTGCCAGCAGTGACCTTTCACAGGGGACTCCCCCACAGTACTTC
TRBV5-4	TRBJ2-2	.	.	CASSSGSGELFF	TGTGCCAGCAGCTCCGGGTCGGGGGAGCTGTTTTTT
TRBV4-2	TRBJ2-7	.	.	CASSQDFPSGTPYEQYF	TGTGCCAGCAGCCAAGATTTTCCCTCCGGGACACCCTACGAGCAGTACTTC
TRBV7-9	TRBJ2-2	.	.	CASRGIQGNTGELFF	TGTGCCAGCAGGGGAATACAGGGGAACACCGGGGAGCTGTTTTTT
TRBV5-1	TRBJ1-3	TRBD1	.	CASSSQPSDRDGNTIYF	TGCGCCAGCAGCTCCCAACCGTCGGACAGGGATGGAAACACCATATATTTT
TRBV9	TRBJ2-1	TRBD1	.	CASSVWGTGSYNEQFF	TGTGCCAGCAGCGTTTGGGGGACAGGGTCCTACAATGAGCAGTTCTTC
TRBV28	TRBJ1-1	.	.	CASSSLMRGLNTEAFF	TGTGCCAGCAGTTCCTTAATGCGGGGATTAAACACTGAAGCTTTCTTT
TRBV4-3	TRBJ2-7	TRBD1	.	CASSQDPDTGTGGYEQYF	TGCGCCAGCAGCCAAGACCCCGATACCGGGACAGGGGGCTACGAGCAGTACTTC
TRBV2	TRBJ1-5	TRBD1	.	CASNRDRGTPGDQPQHF	TGTGCCAGCAACCGGGACAGGGGAACACCGGGAGATCAGCCCCAGCATTTT
TRBV7-3	TRBJ2-1	TRBD2	.	CASSPGAGGYEQFF	TGTGCCAGCAGCCCTGGGGCGGGGGGCTATGAGCAGTTCTTC
TRBV27	TRBJ1-3	TRBD1	.	CASIPGTGAPLRAGNTIYF	TGTGCCAGCATACCGGGGACAGGGGCCCCATTACGGGCTGGAAACACCATATATTTT
TRBV9	TRBJ2-7	.	.	CASSVGGTAGSEQYF	TGTGCCAGCAGCGTAGGCGGGACTGCCGGATCCGAGCAGTACTTC
TRBV28	TRBJ1-2	TRBD1	.	CATDRVNGYTF	TGTGCCACGGACAGGGTCAATGGCTACACCTTC
TRBV30	TRBJ2-7	.	.	CAWSPAGTPTYF	TGTGCCTGGAGTCCCGCCGGGACTCCTACATACTTC
TRBV29-1	TRBJ2-2	TRBD2	.	CSVVIGGGRTGELFF	TGCAGCGTTGTCATTGGGGGGGGGAGGACCGGGGAGCTGTTTTTT
TRBV18	TRBJ2-7	TRBD1	once	CASSKDRNEQYF	TGTGCCAGCTCAAAGGACAGGAACGAGCAGTACTTC
TRBV27	TRBJ2-1	.	.	CASREPGKQFF	TGTGCCAGCAGAGAGCCGGGGAAGCAGTTCTTC
TRBV28	TRBJ1-1	.	.	CASRPLGAGRKNTEAFF	TGTGCCAGCAGACCCCTGGGGGCAGGGAGAAAGAACACTGAAGCTTTCTTT
TRBV6-6	TRBJ2-3	.	.	CASSYADTQYF	TGTGCCAGCAGTTACGCGGATACGCAGTATTTT
TRBV7-9	TRBJ2-5	.	few	CASSLSSEETQYF	TGTGCCAGCAGCTTGTCCAGCGAAGAGACCCAGTACTTC
TRBV6-1	TRBJ2-1	TRBD1	.	CASSRDRESGHEQFF	TGTGCCAGCAGCCGGGACAGGGAGAGTGGGCATGAGCAGTTCTTC
TRBV4-1	TRBJ2-5	TRBD2	once	CASSQDLASGVMETQYF	TGCGCCAGCAGCCAAGATCTGGCTAGCGGGGTTATGGAGACCCAGTACTTC
TRBV4-2	TRBJ2-5	TRBD2	few	CASSQGVRAGGEETQYF	TGTGCCAGCAGCCAAGGTGTCCGAGCGGGGGGCGAAGAGACCCAGTACTTC
TRBV6-6	TRBJ2-7	TRBD2	.	CASSYPSGGNYEQYF	TGTGCCAGCAGTTACCCTAGCGGGGGAAACTACGAGCAGTACTTC
TRBV19	TRBJ1-5	.	once	CASKSVDSYSNQPQHF	TGTGCCAGTAAATCAGTGGACAGCTATAGCAATCAGCCCCAGCATTTT
TRBV4-1	TRBJ2-3	TRBD2	.	CASSRAGLVADTQYF	TGCGCCAGCAGCCGAGCCGGACTAGTCGCTGATACGCAGTATTTT
TRBV14	TRBJ2-2	.	.	CASSQVPTGELFF	TGTGCCAGCAGCCAAGTCCCGACCGGGGAGCTGTTTTTT
TRBV7-9	TRBJ2-1	.	.	CASSLDASQKQFF	TGTGCCAGCAGCTTAGATGCTTCCCAGAAGCAGTTCTTC
TRBV10-3	TRBJ1-6	TRBD1	few	CAISEKGGHNSPLHF	TGTGCCATCAGTGAGAAAGGGGGCCATAATTCACCCCTCCACTTT
TRBV28	TRBJ2-5	TRBD1	.	CASSLGTGVPQETQYF	TGTGCCAGCAGCCTCGGGACAGGGGTACCCCAAGAGACCCAGTACTTC
TRBV27	TRBJ2-7	TRBD1	.	CASKYRGLTSYEQYF	TGTGCCAGCAAGTACAGGGGGTTGACCTCCTACGAGCAGTACTTC